This is a list of T cell receptor beta chains from one sample in a study of OX40 agonist ivuxolimab in advanced cancers. The data were produced by immunoSEQ multiplex PCR, yet TCRdb's version contains in-frame clones alone and is incomplete. The table shows more than 95,000 clones, with around 90% occurring only once. Sequenced here: CD4+ or CD8+ T cells sorted from blood, sampled in a trial of the OX40 agonist ivuxolimab. These receptors all stem from an adult with an advanced solid tumor such as melanoma, head and neck, liver or kidney cancer. The CDR3 runs from the conserved cysteine through the conserved F or W.

v_call	j_call	cdr3_aa
TRBV18	.	CASSPQPGRETQYF
TRBV19	TRBJ1-5	CASSKRQGDQPQHF
TRBV7-2	TRBJ1-1	CASSAQQNTEAFF
TRBV5-1	TRBJ2-1	CASSLDRGLAGDEQFF
TRBV27	TRBJ2-1	CASSLPLAGVVHEQFF
TRBV9	TRBJ2-3	CASSVKIAGVEDTQYF
TRBV4-2	TRBJ2-1	CASSLLAGGTSNEQFF
TRBV27	TRBJ2-1	CASSWGGSGNEQFF
TRBV5-4	TRBJ2-7	CASSLDPQTTYEQYF
TRBV19	TRBJ2-1	CASSAGLAGVTNNEQFF
TRBV6-5	TRBJ1-1	CASSYSRGLNTEAFF
TRBV11-2	TRBJ2-2	CASSLGWAKGGELFF
TRBV6-1	TRBJ2-5	CASSVESATQYF
TRBV19	TRBJ1-4	CASSRQSATNEKLFF
TRBV1	TRBJ2-1	CTSSQDGTSAHNEQFF
TRBV5-1	TRBJ2-5	CASSLNQETQYF
TRBV11-2	TRBJ1-4	CASSETGVNEKLFF
TRBV7-2	TRBJ2-5	CASSIFQGFAETQYF
TRBV11-1	TRBJ2-1	CASSLGSLAGGNNEQFF
TRBV20-1	TRBJ2-3	CSAIGVDTQYF
TRBV27	TRBJ2-1	CASSLMEQGINEQFF
TRBV7-2	TRBJ2-7	CASSSQAGLTYEQYF
TRBV18	TRBJ2-3	CASSPSAAGTDTQYF
TRBV28	TRBJ2-1	CASSFSQINEQFF
TRBV7-2	TRBJ2-2	CASSLNPVGGSGAGELFF
TRBV28	TRBJ2-5	CASSLSPGLGSMQETQYF
TRBV6-6	TRBJ2-6	CASTGAISGANVLTF
TRBV7-3	TRBJ2-1	CASSLRGGTIPRGEQFF
TRBV7-2	TRBJ2-7	CASRSRGSYEQYF
TRBV7-2	TRBJ2-1	CASTSGGDFNEQFF
TRBV27	TRBJ2-7	CARKRQGHEQYF
TRBV7-2	TRBJ2-7	CASSLGRGSPPYEQYF
TRBV11-3	TRBJ1-1	CASSPSSVGEAFF
TRBV5-1	TRBJ2-5	CASSFGQAQETQYF
TRBV7-3	TRBJ2-1	CASGIAGSSYNEQFF
TRBV10-3	TRBJ1-5	CACWTGGQPQHF
TRBV28	TRBJ1-1	CASSWGRFTEAFF
TRBV28	TRBJ1-1	CASSLLGFEAFF
TRBV4-1	TRBJ2-3	CASSRTGQLGNTQYF
TRBV2	TRBJ1-5	CASSESTGNQPQHF
TRBV7-2	TRBJ2-2	CASSLLAVTNTGELFF
TRBV7-2	TRBJ2-5	CASSTMDREVQTQYF
TRBV7-9	TRBJ2-3	CASSSPVSLPLSSQYF
TRBV19	TRBJ2-3	CASSIEGTSTDTQYF
TRBV4-2	TRBJ2-5	CASSQEGTGGGETQYF
TRBV10-3	TRBJ2-7	CAIRLDGGYEQYF
TRBV2	TRBJ2-3	CAGVAGVRDTQYF